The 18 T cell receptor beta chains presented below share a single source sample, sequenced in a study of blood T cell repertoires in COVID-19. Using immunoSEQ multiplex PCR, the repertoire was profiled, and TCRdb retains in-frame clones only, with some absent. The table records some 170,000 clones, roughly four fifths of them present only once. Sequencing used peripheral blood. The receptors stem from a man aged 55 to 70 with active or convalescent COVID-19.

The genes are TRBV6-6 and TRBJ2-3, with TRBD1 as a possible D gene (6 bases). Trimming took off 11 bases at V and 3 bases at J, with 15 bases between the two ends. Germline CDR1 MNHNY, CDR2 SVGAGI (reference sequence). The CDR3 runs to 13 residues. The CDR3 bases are TGTGCCTCAGCAGGGGTTGGGACAGATACGCAGTATTTT. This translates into CASAGVGTDTQYF.

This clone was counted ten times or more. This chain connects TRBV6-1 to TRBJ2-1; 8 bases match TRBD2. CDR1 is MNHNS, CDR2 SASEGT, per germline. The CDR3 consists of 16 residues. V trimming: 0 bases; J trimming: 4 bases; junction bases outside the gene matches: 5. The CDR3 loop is CASSEARTGGYNEQFF. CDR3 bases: TGTGCCAGCAGTGAAGCGAGGACGGGAGGGTACAATGAGCAGTTCTTC.

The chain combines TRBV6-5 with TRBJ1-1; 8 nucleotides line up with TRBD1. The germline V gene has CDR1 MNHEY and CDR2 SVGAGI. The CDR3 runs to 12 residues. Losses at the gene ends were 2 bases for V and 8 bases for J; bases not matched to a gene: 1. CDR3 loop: CASSYRTGEAFF. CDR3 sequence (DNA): TGTGCCAGCAGTTACCGGACAGGGGAAGCTTTCTTT.

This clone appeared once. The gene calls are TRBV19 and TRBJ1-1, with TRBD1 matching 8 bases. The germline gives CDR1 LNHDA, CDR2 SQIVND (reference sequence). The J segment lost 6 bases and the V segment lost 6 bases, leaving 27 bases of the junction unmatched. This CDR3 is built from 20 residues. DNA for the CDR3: TGTGCCAGTAGGGGGATGGACAGGGAGCCCTTGATGGGGACACACGCTGAAGCTTTCTTT. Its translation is CASRGMDREPLMGTHAEAFF.

Written as DNA, the CDR3 is TGCGCCAGCAGATCTCAGACTAACACCGGGGAGCTGTTTTTT. It yields the protein CASRSQTNTGELFF. V usage is TRBV5-1 and J usage is TRBJ2-2; D gene uncertain. Trimming shortened V by 5 bases and J by 2 bases, and 10 bases separated the two germline ends. The CDR3 totals 14 residues. The germline V gene has CDR1 SGHRS and CDR2 YFSETQ.

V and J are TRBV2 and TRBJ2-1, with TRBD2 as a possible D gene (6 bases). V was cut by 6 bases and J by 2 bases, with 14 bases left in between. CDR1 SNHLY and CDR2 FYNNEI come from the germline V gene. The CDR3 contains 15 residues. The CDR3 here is CASSPRERTYNEQFF. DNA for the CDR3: TGTGCCAGCAGCCCCCGGGAGCGAACCTACAATGAGCAGTTCTTC.

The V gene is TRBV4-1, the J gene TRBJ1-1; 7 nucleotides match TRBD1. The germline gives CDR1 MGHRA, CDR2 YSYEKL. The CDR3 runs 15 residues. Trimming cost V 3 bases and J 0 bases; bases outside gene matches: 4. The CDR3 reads CASSHPGQLNTEAFF. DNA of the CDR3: TGCGCCAGCAGCCACCCGGGACAGCTGAACACTGAAGCTTTCTTT.

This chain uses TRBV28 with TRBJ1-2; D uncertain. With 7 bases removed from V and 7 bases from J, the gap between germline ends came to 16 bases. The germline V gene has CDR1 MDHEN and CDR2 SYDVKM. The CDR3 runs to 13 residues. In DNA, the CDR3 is TGTGCCAGCACCGTCAGCGACGGTATTGGCTACACCTTC. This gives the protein CASTVSDGIGYTF.

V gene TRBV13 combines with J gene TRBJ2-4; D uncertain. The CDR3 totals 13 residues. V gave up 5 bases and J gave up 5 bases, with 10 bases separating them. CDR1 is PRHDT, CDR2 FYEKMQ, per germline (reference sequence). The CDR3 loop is CASSLGLENIQYF. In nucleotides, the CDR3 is TGTGCCAGCAGCCTTGGGCTTGAAAACATTCAGTACTTC.

In nucleotides, the CDR3 is TGTGCCAGCAGTGAACTAACCGGCAGGAAAAACACTGAAGCTTTCTTT. Protein sequence: CASSELTGRKNTEAFF. The chain links TRBV6-1 to TRBJ1-1; D unclear. Trimming removed 2 bases from V and 2 bases from J, with 15 bases in between. CDR1 is MNHNS and CDR2 is SASEGT in the germline V gene. CDR3 size: 16 residues.

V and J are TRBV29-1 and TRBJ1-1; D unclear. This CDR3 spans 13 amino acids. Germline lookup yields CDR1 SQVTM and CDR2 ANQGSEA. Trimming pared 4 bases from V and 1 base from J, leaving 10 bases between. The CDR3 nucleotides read TGCAGCGTTGGACATACAACGAACACTGAAGCTTTCTTT. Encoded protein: CSVGHTTNTEAFF.

The CDR3 reads CASSEGQGIYEQYF. The CDR3 DNA is TGCGCCAGCAGTGAGGGACAGGGGATCTACGAGCAGTACTTC. V and J are TRBV10-2 and TRBJ2-7, with 9 bases that match TRBD1. Germline V gene sequence: CDR1 WSHSY, CDR2 SAAADI. This CDR3 has 14 residues. V dropped 2 bases and J dropped 3; count of bases not matched to a gene: 2.

The CDR3 bases are TGTGCCAGCAGCTCCGGGACAGGGGGGACTGAAGCTTTCTTT. Translation gives CASSSGTGGTEAFF. This sequence joins TRBV7-9 and TRBJ1-1; 11 bases line up with TRBD1. J was trimmed by 5 bases and V by 4 bases; bases with no gene match: 3. The CDR3 extends over 14 amino acids. Per the germline V gene, CDR1 is SEHNR and CDR2 is FQNEAQ (reference sequence).

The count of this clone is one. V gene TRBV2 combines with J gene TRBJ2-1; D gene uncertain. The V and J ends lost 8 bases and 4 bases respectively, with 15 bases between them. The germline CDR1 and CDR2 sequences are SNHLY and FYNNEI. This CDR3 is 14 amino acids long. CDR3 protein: CASGASLTYNEQFF. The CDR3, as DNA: TGTGCCAGCGGTGCCTCCCTCACTTACAATGAGCAGTTCTTC.

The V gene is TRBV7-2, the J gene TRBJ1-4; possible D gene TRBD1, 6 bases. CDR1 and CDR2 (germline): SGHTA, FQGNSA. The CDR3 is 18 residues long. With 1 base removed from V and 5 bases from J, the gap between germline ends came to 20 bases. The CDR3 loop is CASSLVRPGVETNEKLFF. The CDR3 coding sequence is TGTGCCAGCAGCTTAGTTAGGCCAGGGGTGGAAACAAATGAAAAACTGTTTTTT. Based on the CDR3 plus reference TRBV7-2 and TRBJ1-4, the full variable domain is GAGVSQSPSNKVTEKGKDVELRCDPISGHTALYWYRQSLGQGLEFLIYFQGNSAPDKSGLPSDRFSAERTGGSVSTLTIQRTQQEDSAVYLCASSLVRPGVETNEKLFFGSGTQLSVL.

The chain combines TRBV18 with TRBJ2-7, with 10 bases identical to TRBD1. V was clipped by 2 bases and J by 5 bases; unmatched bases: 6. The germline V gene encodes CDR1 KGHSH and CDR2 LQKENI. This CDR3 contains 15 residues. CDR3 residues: CASSPWDRGGDEQYF. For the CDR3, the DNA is TGTGCCAGCTCACCATGGGACAGGGGTGGGGACGAGCAGTACTTC.

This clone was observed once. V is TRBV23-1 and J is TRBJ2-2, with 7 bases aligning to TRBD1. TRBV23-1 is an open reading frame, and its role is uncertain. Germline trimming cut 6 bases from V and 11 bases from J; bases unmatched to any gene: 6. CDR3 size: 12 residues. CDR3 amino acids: CASRGHRGELFF. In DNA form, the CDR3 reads TGCGCCAGCAGGGGCCACAGGGGAGAGCTGTTTTTT.

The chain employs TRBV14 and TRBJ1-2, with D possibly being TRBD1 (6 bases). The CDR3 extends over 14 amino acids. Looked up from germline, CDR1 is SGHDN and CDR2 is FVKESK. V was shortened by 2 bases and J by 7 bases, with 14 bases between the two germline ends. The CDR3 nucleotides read TGTGCCAGCAGCCAACATCAGGGGTTGGGTGGCTACACCTTC. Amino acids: CASSQHQGLGGYTF. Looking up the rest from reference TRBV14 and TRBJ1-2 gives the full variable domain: EAGVTQFPSHSVIEKGQTVTLRCDPISGHDNLYWYRRVMGKEIKFLLHFVKESKQDESGMPNNRFLAERTGGTYSTLKVQPAELEDSGVYFCASSQHQGLGGYTFGSGTRLTVV.